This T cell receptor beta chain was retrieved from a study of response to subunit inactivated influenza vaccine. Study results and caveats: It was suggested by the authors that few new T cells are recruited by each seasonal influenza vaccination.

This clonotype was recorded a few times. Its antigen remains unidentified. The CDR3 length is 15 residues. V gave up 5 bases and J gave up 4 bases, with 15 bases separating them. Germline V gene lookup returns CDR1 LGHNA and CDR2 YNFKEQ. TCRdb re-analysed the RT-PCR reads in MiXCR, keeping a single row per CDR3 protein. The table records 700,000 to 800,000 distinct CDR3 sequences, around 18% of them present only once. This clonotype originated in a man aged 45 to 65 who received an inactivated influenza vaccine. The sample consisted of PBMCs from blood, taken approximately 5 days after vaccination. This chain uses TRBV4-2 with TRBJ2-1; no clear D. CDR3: CASSSTHSSYNEQFF. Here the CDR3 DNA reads TGTGCCAGCAGCTCTACCCATAGTTCTTACAATGAGCAGTTCTTC.